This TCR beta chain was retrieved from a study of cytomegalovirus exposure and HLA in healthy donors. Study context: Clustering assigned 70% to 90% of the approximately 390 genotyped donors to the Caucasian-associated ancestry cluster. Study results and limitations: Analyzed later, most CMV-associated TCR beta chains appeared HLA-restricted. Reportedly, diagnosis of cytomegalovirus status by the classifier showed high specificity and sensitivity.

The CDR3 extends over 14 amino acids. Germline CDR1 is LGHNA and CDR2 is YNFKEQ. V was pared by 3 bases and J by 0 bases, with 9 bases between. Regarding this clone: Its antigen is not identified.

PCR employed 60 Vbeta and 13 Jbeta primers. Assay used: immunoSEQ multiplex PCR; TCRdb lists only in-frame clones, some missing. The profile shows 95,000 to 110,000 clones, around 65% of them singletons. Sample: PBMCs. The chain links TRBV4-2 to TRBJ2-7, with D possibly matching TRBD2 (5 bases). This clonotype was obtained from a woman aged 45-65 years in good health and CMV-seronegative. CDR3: CASSHQEDSYEQYF. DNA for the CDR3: TGTGCCAGCAGCCATCAGGAGGACTCCTACGAGCAGTACTTC.